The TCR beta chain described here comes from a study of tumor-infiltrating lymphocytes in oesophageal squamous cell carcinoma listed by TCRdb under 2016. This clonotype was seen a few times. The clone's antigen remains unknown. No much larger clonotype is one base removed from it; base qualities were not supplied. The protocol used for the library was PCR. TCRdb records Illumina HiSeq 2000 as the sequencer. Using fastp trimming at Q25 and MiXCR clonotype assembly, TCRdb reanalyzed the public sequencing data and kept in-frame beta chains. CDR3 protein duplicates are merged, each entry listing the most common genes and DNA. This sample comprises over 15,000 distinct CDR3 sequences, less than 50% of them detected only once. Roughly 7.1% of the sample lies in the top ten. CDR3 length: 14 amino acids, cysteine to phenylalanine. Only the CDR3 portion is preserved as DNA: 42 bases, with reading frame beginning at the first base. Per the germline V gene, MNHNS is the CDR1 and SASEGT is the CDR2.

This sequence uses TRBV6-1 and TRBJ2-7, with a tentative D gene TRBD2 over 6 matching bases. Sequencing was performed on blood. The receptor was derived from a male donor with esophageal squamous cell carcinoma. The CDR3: CALRSAGTSYEQYF. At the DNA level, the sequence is TGTGCTCTCCGTTCAGCGGGCACGTCCTACGAGCAGTACTTC.